One and the same sample provided the 24 T cell receptor beta chains below, sequenced in a study of blood T cell repertoires in COVID-19. Measured with immunoSEQ multiplex PCR; TCRdb has only the in-frame clones, and not every one. This sample yields 250,000 to 350,000 clones, of which roughly 83% are seen a single time; roughly 1.6% belongs to the top ten. The specimen sequenced was peripheral blood. Receptors originate from a human donor with COVID-19, enrolled during active disease. The donor label of this sample is uncertain.

V gene TRBV18 combines with J gene TRBJ1-1; TRBD1 matches 7 bases. The V gene's germline CDR1 is KGHSH and CDR2 LQKENI. The CDR3 runs to 15 residues. V was pared by 5 bases and J by 10 bases, with 16 bases of the junction left unmatched. The CDR3: CASSDRQGPEGVAFF. In DNA form, the CDR3 reads TGTGCCAGCTCAGACCGACAGGGACCAGAAGGGGTAGCTTTCTTT.

V usage is TRBV5-8 and J usage is TRBJ1-2; the D is unclear. Germline V gives CDR1 SGHTS, CDR2 YDEGEE. The V end lost 5 bases, the J end lost 8 bases, and 13 bases lay between the germline ends. This CDR3 is 12 amino acids long. Written as DNA, the CDR3 is TGTGCCAGCAGGGGAGTCGGAGGAGGCTACACCTTC. Translation gives CASRGVGGGYTF.

The rearrangement joins TRBV28 to TRBJ2-3; TRBD2 aligns across 7 bases. V lost 6 bases to trimming and J lost 2 bases; unmatched junction nucleotides: 5. The CDR3 loop spans 14 amino acids. Germline assignment: CDR1 MDHEN and CDR2 SYDVKM. CDR3: CASRSGINTDTQYF. Here the CDR3 DNA reads TGTGCCAGCAGGAGCGGGATAAACACAGATACGCAGTATTTT. The complete variable domain, with remaining parts taken from reference TRBV28 and TRBJ2-3, reads DVKVTQSSRYLVKRTGEKVFLECVQDMDHENMFWYRQDPGLGLRLIYFSYDVKMKEKGDIPEGYSVSREKKERFSLILESASTNQTSMYLCASRSGINTDTQYFGPGTRLTVL.

The chain has TRBV19 and TRBJ2-5; no reliable D call. The ends were cut back, 5 bases at V and 2 bases at J, with 12 bases in the middle. CDR1 and CDR2 from the germline V gene are LNHDA and SQIVND (reference sequence). The CDR3 has 14 residues. The CDR3 region is CASSPASRQETQYF. The CDR3 DNA reads TGTGCCAGTAGTCCCGCCTCCAGACAAGAGACCCAGTACTTC.

The V gene is TRBV9, the J gene TRBJ2-5, with D perhaps matching TRBD2 (6 bases). This CDR3 has 15 amino acids. Per germline, CDR1 SGDLS and CDR2 YYNGEE. The germline V and J ends were trimmed by 0 bases and 1 base, with 10 bases remaining between them. CDR3 in amino acids: CASSVEAGPQETQYF. The CDR3 DNA reads as TGTGCCAGCAGCGTAGAAGCGGGTCCCCAAGAGACCCAGTACTTC.

V usage is TRBV29-1 and J usage is TRBJ2-5; 8 bases match TRBD2. The V and J ends lost 6 bases and 2 bases, in that order; junction bases with no gene match: 2. The CDR3 extends over 12 amino acids. The germline gives CDR1 SQVTM, CDR2 ANQGSEA. The CDR3 is CSVERGQETQYF. As DNA, the CDR3 is TGCAGCGTCGAGCGGGGGCAAGAGACCCAGTACTTC.

This chain connects TRBV28 to TRBJ2-2; the match to TRBD1 covers 10 bases. Trimming removed 6 bases from V and 4 bases from J; junction bases left unmatched: 8. Germline CDR1 and CDR2: MDHEN and SYDVKM. This CDR3 comprises 16 residues. The chain's CDR3 is CASRSSRTGGTGELFF. The CDR3 DNA reads TGTGCCAGCAGGTCCAGTCGGACAGGGGGCACCGGGGAGCTGTTTTTT.

The chain has TRBV10-3 and TRBJ2-1, with D perhaps TRBD2 (7 bases). Germline CDR1 and CDR2: ENHRY and SYGVKD. This CDR3 spans 15 amino acids. The germline V and J ends were trimmed by 0 bases and 7 bases, with 13 bases remaining between them. CDR3 sequence (DNA): TGTGCCATCAGTGAGTCAGGGGGAGGGTTGAATGAGCAGTTCTTC. It encodes CAISESGGGLNEQFF.

The V and J genes are TRBV28 and TRBJ1-5, with D perhaps TRBD1 (6 bases). The germline V gene has CDR1 MDHEN and CDR2 SYDVKM. The CDR3 spans 15 residues. Trimming shortened V by 5 bases and J by 3 bases, and 14 bases separated the two germline ends. This chain's CDR3 is CASSPTGNFNQPQHF. The CDR3 bases are TGTGCCAGCAGTCCAACAGGGAATTTCAATCAGCCCCAGCATTTT.

V usage is TRBV4-3 and J usage is TRBJ2-1, with 11 bases lining up with TRBD2. J gave up 8 bases and V 0 bases, and 6 bases lay outside the gene matches. The CDR3 contains 16 residues. CDR1 and CDR2 from the germline V gene are LGHNA and YSLEER. In DNA form, the CDR3 reads TGCGCCAGCAGCCAAGAGACTAGCGGGATGGGCGATGAGCAGTTCTTC. Protein sequence: CASSQETSGMGDEQFF.

This clone was counted many times. CDR3 region: CASTPGGREEKLFF. The CDR3 coding sequence is TGTGCCAGCACCCCAGGGGGGCGGGAAGAAAAACTGTTTTTT. V is TRBV6-4 and J is TRBJ1-4, with 7 positions matching TRBD1. Trimming at V came to 7 bases and at J to 8 bases, leaving 10 bases not matched to a gene. The CDR3 is 14 residues long. Germline values: CDR1 MRHNA, CDR2 SNTAGT.

The chain joins TRBV7-3 to TRBJ2-3, with 7 bases fitting TRBD2. The CDR3 covers 15 residues. Trimming cost V 2 bases and J 4 bases; bases outside gene matches: 6. Germline V gene data show CDR1 as SGHTA and CDR2 as FQGTGA. The CDR3: CASSLSAGVADTQYF. DNA of the CDR3: TGTGCCAGCAGCTTATCTGCGGGAGTCGCAGATACGCAGTATTTT.

V usage is TRBV7-2 and J usage is TRBJ2-7; D perhaps matches TRBD1 (5 bases). CDR1 is SGHTA and CDR2 is FQGNSA in the germline V gene. The CDR3 is 14 amino acids. Between the trimmed V and J ends, which lost 1 base and 7 bases, there was a span of 14 bases. DNA for the CDR3: TGTGCCAGCAGCTTAGAGATCGACAGTTTAGAGCAGTACTTC. This encodes CASSLEIDSLEQYF.

This chain connects TRBV28 to TRBJ2-3, with 7 bases identical to TRBD2. The CDR3 has 17 amino acids. The germline V gene encodes CDR1 MDHEN and CDR2 SYDVKM. Germline trimming cut 8 bases from V and 2 bases from J; bases unmatched to any gene: 16. Written as DNA, the CDR3 is TGTGCCAGCGGACGTGTGAGCGGGATCGGGCACACAGATACGCAGTATTTT. Translated: CASGRVSGIGHTDTQYF.

The DNA for the CDR3 is TGCGCCAGCAGCGCAGGGGGCAACACTGAAGCTTTCTTT. Translated: CASSAGGNTEAFF. The rearrangement links TRBV5-1 to TRBJ1-1; TRBD1 matches 8 bases. With V trimmed by 4 bases and J by 2 bases, 1 base remained unmatched. The V gene's germline CDR1 is SGHRS and CDR2 YFSETQ. The CDR3 loop spans 13 amino acids.

V and J are TRBV27 and TRBJ1-6; 8 nucleotides align to TRBD1. Germline trimming cut 5 bases from V and 6 bases from J; bases unmatched to any gene: 3. CDR1 is MNHEY, CDR2 SMNVEV, per germline (reference sequence). CDR3 length equals 14 residues. CDR3 residues: CASSKTGVNSPLHF. The CDR3 nucleotides read TGTGCCAGCAGTAAGACAGGGGTTAATTCACCCCTCCACTTT.

This chain connects TRBV10-3 to TRBJ1-5; TRBD1 might be the D (5 bases). The CDR3 has 14 amino acids. Germline-derived CDR1 and CDR2 are ENHRY and SYGVKD. V gave up 3 bases and J gave up 0 bases, with 6 bases separating them. CDR3 DNA sequence: TGTGCCATCAGTGATAGGGGTAGCAATCAGCCCCAGCATTTT. It is translated as CAISDRGSNQPQHF.

This chain connects TRBV2 to TRBJ2-3, with 10 bases matching TRBD1. Per the germline V gene, CDR1 is SNHLY and CDR2 is FYNNEI. Unmatched junction bases numbered 12, after V lost 6 bases and J lost 9 bases. The CDR3 is made up of 15 amino acids. CDR3 coding DNA: TGTGCCAGCAGCCCCGGGACAGGGGCTCGAATGACGCAGTATTTT. Translated: CASSPGTGARMTQYF.

There are a few counts of this clone. The same CDR3 also results from other DNA sequences found in this sample. The chain is built from TRBV11-2 and TRBJ2-7; perhaps TRBD2 as D (5 bases). This CDR3 is built from 13 residues. The V gene lost 0 bases and the J gene lost 3 bases, with 6 bases spanning the gap. Germline V gives CDR1 SGHAT, CDR2 FQNNGV. The CDR3 nucleotides are TGTGCCAGCAGCTTAGATCGGGACTACGAGCAGTACTTC. As protein: CASSLDRDYEQYF.

This CDR3 is CASSLPPGQGFDEQYF. In DNA, the CDR3 is TGTGCCAGCAGCCTTCCACCGGGACAGGGCTTTGACGAGCAGTACTTC. The V and J genes are TRBV28 and TRBJ2-7, with 9 nucleotides matching TRBD1. The CDR3 covers 16 residues. V gave up 6 bases and J gave up 5 bases; unmatched junction bases: 14. Germline V gene lookup returns CDR1 MDHEN and CDR2 SYDVKM.

This chain joins TRBV7-3 and TRBJ2-3; the match to TRBD2 covers 16 bases. CDR1 and CDR2 from the germline V gene are SGHTA and FQGTGA. V shed 2 bases, J shed 0 bases, and the junction held 5 bases outside the gene matches. This CDR3 is built from 19 residues. In DNA, the CDR3 is TGTGCCAGCAGCTTACAGACGGGACTAGCGGGAGGGAGCACAGATACGCAGTATTTT. Translated: CASSLQTGLAGGSTDTQYF.

V gene TRBV4-3 combines with J gene TRBJ2-3; 8 bases match TRBD2. V was clipped by 0 bases and J by 2 bases; unmatched bases: 16. Germline V gene data show CDR1 as LGHNA and CDR2 as YSLEER. This CDR3 spans 20 amino acids. CDR3 in DNA: TGCGCCAGCAGCCAAGAGCTGGGTTTCGGGAGGGCCGGGACCACAGATACGCAGTATTTT. Protein product: CASSQELGFGRAGTTDTQYF.

The chain combines TRBV16 with TRBJ1-5; 9 bases match TRBD1. V shed 4 bases, J shed 7 bases, and the junction held 8 bases outside the gene matches. The germline CDR1 and CDR2 sequences are KGHSY and FQNENV. This CDR3 region has 15 residues. CDR3 loop: CASSLMTGGRQPQHF. The CDR3 DNA is TGTGCCAGCAGCCTTATGACAGGGGGGAGACAGCCCCAGCATTTT.

CDR3 protein: CASSHRGDTEAFF. The DNA of the CDR3 is TGTGCCAGCAGCCACCGGGGGGACACTGAAGCTTTCTTT. This chain connects TRBV6-4 to TRBJ1-1; possible D gene TRBD1, 5 bases. V was clipped by 6 bases and J by 3 bases, with 11 bases between them. The CDR3 spans 13 residues. Germline V gene lookup returns CDR1 MRHNA and CDR2 SNTAGT.